This T cell receptor beta chain appears in the sequencing data of a study of spatial heterogeneity in lung cancer. This clonotype was detected only a few times. As yet, its antigen is unknown. No DNA is shown, since the ends of the CDR3 on it are uncertain; the CDR3 is the one TCRdb lists. The time point was: sample taken at primary tumor resection. Termini included, the CDR3 measures 13 amino acids. Germline V gene data show CDR1 as SNHLY and CDR2 as FYNNEI. Overall study results and limits: Ubiquitous expanded tumor TCRs were seen in blood more at resection than at follow-up.

Each CDR3 protein gets one entry after TCRdb re-called the 5' RACE reads with MiXCR. The repertoire holds fewer than 65,000 distinct CDR3 sequences, about 6.6% seen once, with roughly 14% in the top ten. The clonotype was recovered from a female donor with early-stage non-small cell lung cancer. Sequencing used PBMCs, obtained at surgery. J is TRBJ1-1 and V is TRBV2; the table's D call TRBD1 went unverified against the DNA. CDR3 loop: CASILDTATEAFF.